The source of this T cell receptor (beta chain) is a study of vaccination and CD4 T cells after COVID-19. Study-level information: Overlapping spike peptides of SARS-CoV-2, HCoV-NL63, HCoV-OC43 and HCoV-229E were used, and cells were stimulated with them. Overall study findings and caveats: Convalescent patients were relatively few, and early post-infection timepoints were missing.

Stated treatment: approximately nine-day PBMC culture with coronavirus spike peptide pools or control peptides (ViraFEST assay). Antigen-specific T cell expansion with peptide pools preceded TCR sequencing in the ViraFEST approach. By frequency in the sample, this clonotype is medium-sized. Its matching antigen is unknown. The Oncomine TCR Beta short-read assay was what sequenced the DNA obtained from cultured CD4+ T cells. MiXCR, applied by TCRdb to the PCR reads, yields one record per CDR3 protein. Of about 20,000 distinct CDR3 sequences listed, 45% to 60% were seen once; the top ten hold about 7.2%. This TCR was recovered from a human donor who had recovered from COVID-19. The sequenced material came from CD4+ T cells from blood, cultured in vitro.

CDR3 amino acids: CASSLAGGNSPLHF. DNA for the CDR3: TGTGCCAGCAGCTTAGCAGGGGGCAATTCACCCCTCCACTTT. The chain combines TRBV7-2 with TRBJ1-6; 7 bases are shared with TRBD1. Germline V gives CDR1 SGHTA, CDR2 FQGNSA. V lost 0 bases and J lost 7; bases outside the gene matches: 0. The CDR3 covers 14 residues.